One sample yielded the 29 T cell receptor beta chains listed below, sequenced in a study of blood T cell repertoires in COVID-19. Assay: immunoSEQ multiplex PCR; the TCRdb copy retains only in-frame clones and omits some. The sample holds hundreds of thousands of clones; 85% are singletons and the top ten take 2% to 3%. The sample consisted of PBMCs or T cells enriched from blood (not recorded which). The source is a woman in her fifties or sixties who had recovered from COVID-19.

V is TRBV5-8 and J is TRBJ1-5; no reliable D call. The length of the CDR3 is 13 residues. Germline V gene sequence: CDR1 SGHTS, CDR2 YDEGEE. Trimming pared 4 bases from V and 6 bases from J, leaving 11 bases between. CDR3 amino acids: CASSQHIAQPQHF. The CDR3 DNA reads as TGTGCCAGCAGCCAACACATCGCTCAGCCCCAGCATTTT.

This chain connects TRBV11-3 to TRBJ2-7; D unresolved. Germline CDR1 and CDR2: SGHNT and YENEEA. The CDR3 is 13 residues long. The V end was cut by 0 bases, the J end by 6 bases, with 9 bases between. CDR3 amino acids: CASSLDLTSEQYF. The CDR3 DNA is TGTGCCAGCAGCTTAGATCTCACTTCCGAGCAGTACTTC.

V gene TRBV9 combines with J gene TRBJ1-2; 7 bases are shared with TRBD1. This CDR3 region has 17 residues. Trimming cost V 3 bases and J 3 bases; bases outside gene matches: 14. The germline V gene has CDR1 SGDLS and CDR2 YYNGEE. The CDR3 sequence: CASSANQLTGIDYGYTF. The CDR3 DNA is TGTGCCAGCAGCGCAAATCAATTGACAGGGATAGACTATGGCTACACCTTC.

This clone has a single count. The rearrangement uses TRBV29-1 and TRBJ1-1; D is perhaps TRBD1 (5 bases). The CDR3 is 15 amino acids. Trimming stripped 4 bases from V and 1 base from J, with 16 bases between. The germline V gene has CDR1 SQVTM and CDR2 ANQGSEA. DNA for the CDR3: TGCAGCGTTGTTGATCCAGGGTTAACGAACACTGAAGCTTTCTTT. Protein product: CSVVDPGLTNTEAFF.

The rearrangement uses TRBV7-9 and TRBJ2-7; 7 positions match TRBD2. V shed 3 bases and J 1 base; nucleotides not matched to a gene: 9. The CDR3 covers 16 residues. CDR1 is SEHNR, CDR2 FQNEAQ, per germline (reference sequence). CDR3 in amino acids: CASSFSGPGGSYEQYF. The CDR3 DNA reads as TGTGCCAGCAGCTTTTCGGGCCCGGGGGGATCCTACGAGCAGTACTTC.

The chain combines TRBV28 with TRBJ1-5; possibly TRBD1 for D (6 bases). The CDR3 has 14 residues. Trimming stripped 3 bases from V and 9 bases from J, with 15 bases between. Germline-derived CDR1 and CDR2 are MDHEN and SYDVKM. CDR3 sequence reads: CASSFHREASPQHF. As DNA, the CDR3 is TGTGCCAGCAGTTTCCACAGGGAAGCATCGCCCCAGCATTTT.

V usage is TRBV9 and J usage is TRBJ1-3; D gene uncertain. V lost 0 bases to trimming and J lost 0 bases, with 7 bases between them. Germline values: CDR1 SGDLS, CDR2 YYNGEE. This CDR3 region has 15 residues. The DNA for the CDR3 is TGTGCCAGCAGCGTAGGAGTATCCTCTGGAAACACCATATATTTT. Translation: CASSVGVSSGNTIYF.

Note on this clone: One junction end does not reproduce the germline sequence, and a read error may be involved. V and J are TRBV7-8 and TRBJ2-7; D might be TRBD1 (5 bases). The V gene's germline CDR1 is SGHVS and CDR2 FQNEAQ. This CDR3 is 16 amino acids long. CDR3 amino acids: CASTLDGATYQGEQYF. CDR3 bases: TGTGCCAGCACCTTAGACGGAGCCACTTACCAGGGTGAGCAGTACTTC.

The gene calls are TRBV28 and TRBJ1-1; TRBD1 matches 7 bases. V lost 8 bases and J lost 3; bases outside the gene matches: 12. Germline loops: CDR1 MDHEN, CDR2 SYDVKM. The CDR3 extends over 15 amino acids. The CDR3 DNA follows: TGTGCCAGCGGGCTCAGGGGGTTTCTAGACACTGAAGCTTTCTTT. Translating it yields CASGLRGFLDTEAFF.

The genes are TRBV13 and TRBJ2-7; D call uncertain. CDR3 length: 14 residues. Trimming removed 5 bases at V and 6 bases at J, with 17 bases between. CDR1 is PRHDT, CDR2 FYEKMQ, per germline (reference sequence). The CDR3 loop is CASSQPRKRLEQYF. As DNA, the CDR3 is TGTGCCAGCAGCCAACCCCGGAAGAGGCTCGAGCAGTACTTC.

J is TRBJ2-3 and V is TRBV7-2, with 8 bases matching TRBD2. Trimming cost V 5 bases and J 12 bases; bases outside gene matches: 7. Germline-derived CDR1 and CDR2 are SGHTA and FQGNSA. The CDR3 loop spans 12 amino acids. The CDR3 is CASSTGTRRQYF. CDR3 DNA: TGTGCCAGCAGCACCGGGACTAGGAGACAGTATTTT.

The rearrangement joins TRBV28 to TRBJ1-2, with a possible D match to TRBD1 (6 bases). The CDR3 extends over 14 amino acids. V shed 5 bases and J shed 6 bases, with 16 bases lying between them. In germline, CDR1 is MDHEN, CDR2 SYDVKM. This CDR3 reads CASSPDSKTHGYTF. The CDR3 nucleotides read TGTGCCAGCAGTCCGGACAGCAAAACACATGGCTACACCTTC.

CDR3 sequence: CASSEAGYRAHEQYF. The CDR3 nucleotides read TGTGCCAGCAGTGAAGCGGGGTACAGGGCCCACGAGCAGTACTTC. This chain connects TRBV2 to TRBJ2-7; a possible D gene is TRBD1 (6 bases). CDR1 and CDR2 (germline): SNHLY, FYNNEI. CDR3 length equals 15 residues. With 0 bases removed from V and 5 bases from J, the gap between germline ends came to 14 bases.

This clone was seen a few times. The CDR3 protein is CASSVRDRALGTGELFF. The CDR3 nucleotides read TGTGCCAGCAGCGTCCGGGACAGGGCGTTGGGCACCGGGGAGCTGTTTTTT. The V call is TRBV7-8, the J call TRBJ2-2; 9 bases match TRBD1. V lost 5 bases to trimming and J lost 4 bases; unmatched junction nucleotides: 11. The germline V gene encodes CDR1 SGHVS and CDR2 FQNEAQ. CDR3 length equals 17 residues.

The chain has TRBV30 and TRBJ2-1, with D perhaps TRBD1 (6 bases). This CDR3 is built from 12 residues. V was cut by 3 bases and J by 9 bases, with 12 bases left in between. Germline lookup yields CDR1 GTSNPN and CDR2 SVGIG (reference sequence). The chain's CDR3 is CAWREQGFEQFF. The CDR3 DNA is TGTGCCTGGAGGGAACAGGGATTTGAGCAGTTCTTC.

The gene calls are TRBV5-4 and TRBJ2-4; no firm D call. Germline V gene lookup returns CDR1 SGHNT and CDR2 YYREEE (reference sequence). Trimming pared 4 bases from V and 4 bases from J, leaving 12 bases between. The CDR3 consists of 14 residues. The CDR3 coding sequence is TGTGCCAGCAGCCCCGCTATCGAGAAAAACATTCAGTACTTC. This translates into CASSPAIEKNIQYF.

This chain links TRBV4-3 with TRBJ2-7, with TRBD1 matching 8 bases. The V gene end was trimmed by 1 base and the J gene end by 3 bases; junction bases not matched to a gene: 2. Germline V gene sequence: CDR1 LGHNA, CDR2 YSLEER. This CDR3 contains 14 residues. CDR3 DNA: TGCGCCAGCAGCCAAGGGACAGGGATCTACGAGCAGTACTTC. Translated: CASSQGTGIYEQYF.

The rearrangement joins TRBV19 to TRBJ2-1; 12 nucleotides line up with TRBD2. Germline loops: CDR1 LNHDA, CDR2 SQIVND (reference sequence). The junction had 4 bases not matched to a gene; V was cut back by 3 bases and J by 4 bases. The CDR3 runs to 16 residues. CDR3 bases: TGTGCCAGTAGTATCCTGACTAGCGGGAGTTACAATGAGCAGTTCTTC. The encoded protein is CASSILTSGSYNEQFF.

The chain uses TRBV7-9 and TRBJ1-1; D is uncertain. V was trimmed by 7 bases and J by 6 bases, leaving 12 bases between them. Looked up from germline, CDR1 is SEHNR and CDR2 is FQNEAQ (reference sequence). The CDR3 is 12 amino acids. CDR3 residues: CASTLMASEAFF. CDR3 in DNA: TGTGCCAGCACCCTGATGGCTTCTGAAGCTTTCTTT.

The CDR3 bases are TGTGCCAGCAGCTTCCCTCCTACTAGCGGGAGAGACGGGGAGCTGTTTTTT. Residues: CASSFPPTSGRDGELFF. This rearrangement joins TRBV7-2 to TRBJ2-2; 11 bases match TRBD2. V trimming: 3 bases; J trimming: 7 bases; junction bases outside the gene matches: 10. CDR1 and CDR2 from the germline V gene are SGHTA and FQGNSA. CDR3 length: 17 residues.

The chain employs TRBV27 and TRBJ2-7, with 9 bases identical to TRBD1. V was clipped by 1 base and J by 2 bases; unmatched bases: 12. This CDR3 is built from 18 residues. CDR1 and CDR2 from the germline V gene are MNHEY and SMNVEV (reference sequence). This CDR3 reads CASSLWGAATGGPYEQYF. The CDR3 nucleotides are TGTGCCAGCAGTTTATGGGGGGCGGCGACAGGGGGGCCCTACGAGCAGTACTTC.

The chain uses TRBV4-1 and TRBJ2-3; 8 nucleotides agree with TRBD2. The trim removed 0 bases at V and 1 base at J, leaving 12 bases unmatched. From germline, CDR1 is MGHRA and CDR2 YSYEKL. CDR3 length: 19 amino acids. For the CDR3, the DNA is TGCGCCAGCAGCCAAGATGGGGGCAGGGGAGCGGGGGGCACAGATACGCAGTATTTT. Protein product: CASSQDGGRGAGGTDTQYF.

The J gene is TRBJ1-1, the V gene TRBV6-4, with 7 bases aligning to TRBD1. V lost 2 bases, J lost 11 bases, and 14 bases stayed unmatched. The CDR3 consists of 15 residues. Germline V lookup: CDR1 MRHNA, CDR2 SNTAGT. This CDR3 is CASSDTGALSGVAFF. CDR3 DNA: TGTGCCAGCAGTGACACAGGGGCGCTATCGGGAGTTGCTTTCTTT.

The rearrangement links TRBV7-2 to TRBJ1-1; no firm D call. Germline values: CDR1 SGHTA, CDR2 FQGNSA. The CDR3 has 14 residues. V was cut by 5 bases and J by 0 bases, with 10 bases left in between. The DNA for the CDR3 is TGTGCCAGCAGCGTATGGGCAATGAACACTGAAGCTTTCTTT. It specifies CASSVWAMNTEAFF.

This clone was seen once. CDR3 bases: TGCGCCAGCAGCTTGGCGGGTGGCTATAATTCACCCCTCCACTTT. The encoded protein is CASSLAGGYNSPLHF. The genes are TRBV5-1 and TRBJ1-6, with unresolved D. Trimming pared 0 bases from V and 3 bases from J, leaving 7 bases between. This CDR3 has 15 residues. The germline V gene has CDR1 SGHRS and CDR2 YFSETQ.

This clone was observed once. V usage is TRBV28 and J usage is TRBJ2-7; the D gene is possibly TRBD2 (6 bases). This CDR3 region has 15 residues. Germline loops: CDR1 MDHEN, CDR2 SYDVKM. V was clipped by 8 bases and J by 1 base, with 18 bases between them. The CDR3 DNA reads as TGTGCCAGCGGATCGCCGGCGGGATCATCCTACGAGCAGTACTTC. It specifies CASGSPAGSSYEQYF.

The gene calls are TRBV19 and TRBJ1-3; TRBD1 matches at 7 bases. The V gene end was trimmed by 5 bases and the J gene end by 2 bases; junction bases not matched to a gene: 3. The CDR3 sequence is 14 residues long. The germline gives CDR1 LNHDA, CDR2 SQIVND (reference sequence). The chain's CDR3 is CASSFTGAGNTIYF. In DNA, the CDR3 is TGTGCCAGTAGTTTTACAGGGGCTGGAAACACCATATATTTT.

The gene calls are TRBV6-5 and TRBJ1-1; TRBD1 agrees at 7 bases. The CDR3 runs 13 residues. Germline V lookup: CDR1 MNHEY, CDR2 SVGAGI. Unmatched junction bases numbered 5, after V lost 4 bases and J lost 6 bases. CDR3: CASSSTGTSEAFF. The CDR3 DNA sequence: TGTGCCAGCAGTTCGACAGGGACATCTGAAGCTTTCTTT.

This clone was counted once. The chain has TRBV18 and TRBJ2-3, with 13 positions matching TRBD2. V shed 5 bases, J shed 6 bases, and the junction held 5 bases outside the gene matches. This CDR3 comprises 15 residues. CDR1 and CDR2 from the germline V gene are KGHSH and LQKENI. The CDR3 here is CASSAQTSGRDTQYF. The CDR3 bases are TGTGCCAGCTCAGCTCAGACTAGCGGGAGGGATACGCAGTATTTT. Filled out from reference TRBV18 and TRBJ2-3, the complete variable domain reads NAGVMQNPRHLVRRRGQEARLRCSPMKGHSHVYWYRQLPEEGLKFMVYLQKENIIDESGMPKERFSAEFPKEGPSILRIQQVVRGDSAAYFCASSAQTSGRDTQYFGPGTRLTVL.